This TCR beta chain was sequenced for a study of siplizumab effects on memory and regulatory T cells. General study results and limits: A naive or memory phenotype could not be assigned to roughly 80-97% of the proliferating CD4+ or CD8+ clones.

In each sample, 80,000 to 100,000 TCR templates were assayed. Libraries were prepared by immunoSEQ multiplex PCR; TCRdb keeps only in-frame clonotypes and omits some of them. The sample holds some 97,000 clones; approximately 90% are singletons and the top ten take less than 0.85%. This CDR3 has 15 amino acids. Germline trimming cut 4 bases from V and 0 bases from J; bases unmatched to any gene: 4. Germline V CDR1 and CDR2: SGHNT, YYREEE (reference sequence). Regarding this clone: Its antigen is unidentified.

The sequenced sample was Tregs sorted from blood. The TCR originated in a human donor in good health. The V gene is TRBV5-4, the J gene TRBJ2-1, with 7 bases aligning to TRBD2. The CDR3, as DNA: TGTGCCAGCAGCGGGGGGGTTAGCTCCTACAATGAGCAGTTCTTC. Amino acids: CASSGGVSSYNEQFF.